This TCR beta chain was identified during a study of T cells in Graves' hyperthyroidism and ophthalmopathy. In the case of this clonotype: Its antigen remains unidentified.

An absence of ophthalmopathy progression within 18 months meant stable Graves' hyperthyroidism. Uncontrolled infection, other autoimmune disease, pregnancy or lactation excluded patients. What was amplified from RNA transcripts were TCR beta CDR3 regions. HTBI primers were used for first-round RT-PCR of the TCR CDR3. MiXCR, run by TCRdb on the multiplex PCR reads, gives a single entry per CDR3 protein. The sample contains fewer than 750,000 distinct CDR3 sequences, about 45% of which appear only once. The CDR3 contains 14 residues. The germline V gene encodes CDR1 SEHNR and CDR2 FQNEAQ (reference sequence). V lost 5 bases and J 1 base, leaving 11 bases between the germline ends. General study points: Most expanded thyroid clonotypes above 0.001 also appeared in blood.

The J gene is TRBJ1-1, the V gene TRBV7-9; no reliable D call. The sequence was obtained from a young woman with Graves' hyperthyroidism. Sample: peripheral blood or thyroid tissue (not recorded which). This chain's CDR3 is CASSPGLANTEAFF. The CDR3 DNA reads as TGTGCCAGCAGCCCCGGACTAGCGAACACTGAAGCTTTCTTT.